This TCR beta chain came from a study of cytomegalovirus exposure and HLA in healthy donors. This CDR3 contains 11 residues. Germline V gene sequence: CDR1 GTSNPN, CDR2 SVGIG (reference sequence). The germline V and J ends were trimmed by 5 bases and 6 bases, with 10 bases remaining between them. Among the donors, all were healthy bone marrow donors. Primers included in the PCR were 60 Vbeta and 13 Jbeta primers. Clones were read by immunoSEQ multiplex PCR, and TCRdb kept only the in-frame ones, dropping some. The sample has approximately 190,000 clones, about 85% seen once. Study outcomes and limitations: Some TCR beta chains (roughly 160 of them) were listed as cytomegalovirus-associated. A later analysis by the authors found several of the most significant clusters apparently linked to common viral pathogens. For presence/absence analyses, sequencing depth was assumed to be roughly uniform across donors.

In regard to this clone: No antigen is known for it.

The sample taken for sequencing was PBMCs. The chain links TRBV30 to TRBJ1-2; no firm D call. The TCR originated in a man aged 45-65 years in good health and CMV-seronegative. For the CDR3, the DNA is TGTGCCTGGGTGCGGCGGGATGGCTACACCTTC. It specifies CAWVRRDGYTF. Full variable domain (rest looked up from reference TRBV30 and TRBJ1-2): SQTIHQWPATLVQPVGSPLSLECTVEGTSNPNLYWYRQAAGRGLQLLFYSVGIGQISSEVPQNLSASRPQDRQFILSSKKLLLSDSGFYLCAWVRRDGYTFGSGTRLTVV.